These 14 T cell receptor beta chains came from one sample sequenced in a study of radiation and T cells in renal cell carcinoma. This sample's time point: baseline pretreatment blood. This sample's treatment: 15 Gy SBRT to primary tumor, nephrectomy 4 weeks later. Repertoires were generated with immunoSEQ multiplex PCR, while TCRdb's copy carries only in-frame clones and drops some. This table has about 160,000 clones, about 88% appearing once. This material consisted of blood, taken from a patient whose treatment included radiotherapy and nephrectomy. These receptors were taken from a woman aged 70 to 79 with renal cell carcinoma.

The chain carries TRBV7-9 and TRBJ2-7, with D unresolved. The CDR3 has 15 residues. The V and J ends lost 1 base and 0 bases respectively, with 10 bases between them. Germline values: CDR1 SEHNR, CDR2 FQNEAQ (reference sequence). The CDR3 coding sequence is TGTGCCAGCAGCTTAGTACGGGTGAGCTCCTACGAGCAGTACTTC. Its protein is CASSLVRVSSYEQYF.

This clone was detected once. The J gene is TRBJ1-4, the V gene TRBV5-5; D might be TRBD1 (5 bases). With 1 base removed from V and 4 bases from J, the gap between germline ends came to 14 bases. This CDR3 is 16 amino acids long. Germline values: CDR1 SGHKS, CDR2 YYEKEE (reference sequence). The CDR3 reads CASSLIVGRGNEKLFF. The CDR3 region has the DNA TGTGCCAGCAGCTTGATTGTGGGGCGGGGTAATGAAAAACTGTTTTTT.

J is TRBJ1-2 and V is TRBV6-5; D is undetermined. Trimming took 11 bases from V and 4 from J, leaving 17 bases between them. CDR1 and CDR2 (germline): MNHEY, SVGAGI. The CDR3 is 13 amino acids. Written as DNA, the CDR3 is TGTGCCTCGGTTGGGGAATTAGGCTATGGCTACACCTTC. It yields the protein CASVGELGYGYTF.

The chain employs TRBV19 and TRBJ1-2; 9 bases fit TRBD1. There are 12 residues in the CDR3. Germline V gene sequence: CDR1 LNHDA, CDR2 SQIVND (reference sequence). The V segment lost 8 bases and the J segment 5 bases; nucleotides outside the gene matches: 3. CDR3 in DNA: TGTGCCAGTCGAGGGACAGGGTATGGCTACACCTTC. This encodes CASRGTGYGYTF.

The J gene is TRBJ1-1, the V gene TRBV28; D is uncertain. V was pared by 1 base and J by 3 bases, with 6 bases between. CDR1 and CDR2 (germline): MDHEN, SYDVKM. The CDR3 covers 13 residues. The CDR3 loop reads CASSLSPDTEAFF. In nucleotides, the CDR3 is TGTGCCAGCAGTTTATCGCCAGACACTGAAGCTTTCTTT. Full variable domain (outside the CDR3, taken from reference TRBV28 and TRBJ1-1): DVKVTQSSRYLVKRTGEKVFLECVQDMDHENMFWYRQDPGLGLRLIYFSYDVKMKEKGDIPEGYSVSREKKERFSLILESASTNQTSMYLCASSLSPDTEAFFGQGTRLTVV.

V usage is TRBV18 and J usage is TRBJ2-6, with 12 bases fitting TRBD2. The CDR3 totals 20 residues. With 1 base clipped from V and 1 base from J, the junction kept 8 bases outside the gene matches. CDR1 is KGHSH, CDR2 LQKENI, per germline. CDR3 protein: CASSPLSSGGAVSGANVLTF. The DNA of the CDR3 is TGTGCCAGCTCACCACTTTCTAGCGGGGGGGCCGTTTCTGGGGCCAACGTCCTGACTTTC.

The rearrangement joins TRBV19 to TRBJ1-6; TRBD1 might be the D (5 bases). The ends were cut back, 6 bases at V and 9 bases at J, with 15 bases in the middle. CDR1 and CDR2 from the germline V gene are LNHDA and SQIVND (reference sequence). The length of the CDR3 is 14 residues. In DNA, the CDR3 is TGTGCCAGTAGCCTCATTGGGGGGAGTTCACCCCTCCACTTT. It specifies CASSLIGGSSPLHF.

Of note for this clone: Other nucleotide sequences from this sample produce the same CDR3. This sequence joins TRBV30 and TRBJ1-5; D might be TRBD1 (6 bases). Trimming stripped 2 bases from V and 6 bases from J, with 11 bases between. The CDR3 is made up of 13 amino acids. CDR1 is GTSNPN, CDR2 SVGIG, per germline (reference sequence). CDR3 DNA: TGTGCCTGGAGTCCACAGGGTAGTCAGCCCCAGCATTTT. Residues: CAWSPQGSQPQHF.

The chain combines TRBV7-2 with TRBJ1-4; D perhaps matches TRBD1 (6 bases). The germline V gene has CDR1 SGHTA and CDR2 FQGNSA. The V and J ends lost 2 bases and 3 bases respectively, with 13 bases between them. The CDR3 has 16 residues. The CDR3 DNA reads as TGTGCCAGCAGCTTAACTTCAGGGGTAGCTAATGAAAAACTGTTTTTT. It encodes CASSLTSGVANEKLFF.

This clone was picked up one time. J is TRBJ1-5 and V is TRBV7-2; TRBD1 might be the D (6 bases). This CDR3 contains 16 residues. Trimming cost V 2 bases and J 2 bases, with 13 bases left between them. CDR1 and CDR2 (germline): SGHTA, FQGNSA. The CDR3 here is CASSLSRGGGNQPQHF. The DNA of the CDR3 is TGTGCCAGCAGCTTAAGCAGGGGAGGAGGCAATCAGCCCCAGCATTTT.

The CDR3 sequence: CASGLGLLSGGADTQYF. The CDR3 coding sequence is TGTGCTAGTGGTTTGGGACTCCTTTCAGGGGGGGCAGATACGCAGTATTTT. The chain uses TRBV12-5 and TRBJ2-3; either TRBD1 or TRBD2 may supply D (7 bases each). The V end lost 1 base, the J end lost 4 bases, and 18 bases lay between the germline ends. The CDR3 spans 17 residues. Germline V gene data show CDR1 as LGHNT and CDR2 as FRNRAP.

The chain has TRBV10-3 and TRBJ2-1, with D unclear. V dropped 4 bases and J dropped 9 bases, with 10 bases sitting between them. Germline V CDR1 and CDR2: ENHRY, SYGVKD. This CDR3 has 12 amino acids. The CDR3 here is CAISGTLGEQFF. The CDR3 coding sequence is TGTGCCATCAGTGGTACTTTGGGTGAGCAGTTCTTC.

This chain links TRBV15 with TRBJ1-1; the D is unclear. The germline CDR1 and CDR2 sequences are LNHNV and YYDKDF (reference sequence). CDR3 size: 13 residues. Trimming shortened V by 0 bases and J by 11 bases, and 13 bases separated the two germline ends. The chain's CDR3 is CATSRDLSGTAFF. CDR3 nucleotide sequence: TGTGCCACCAGCAGAGATCTGAGCGGAACGGCTTTCTTT.

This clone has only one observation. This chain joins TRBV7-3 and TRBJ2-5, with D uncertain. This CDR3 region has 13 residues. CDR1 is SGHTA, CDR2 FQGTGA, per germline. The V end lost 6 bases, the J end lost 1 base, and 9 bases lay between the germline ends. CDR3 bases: TGTGCCAGCAGTCCCATTCTCCAAGAGACCCAGTACTTC. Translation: CASSPILQETQYF.